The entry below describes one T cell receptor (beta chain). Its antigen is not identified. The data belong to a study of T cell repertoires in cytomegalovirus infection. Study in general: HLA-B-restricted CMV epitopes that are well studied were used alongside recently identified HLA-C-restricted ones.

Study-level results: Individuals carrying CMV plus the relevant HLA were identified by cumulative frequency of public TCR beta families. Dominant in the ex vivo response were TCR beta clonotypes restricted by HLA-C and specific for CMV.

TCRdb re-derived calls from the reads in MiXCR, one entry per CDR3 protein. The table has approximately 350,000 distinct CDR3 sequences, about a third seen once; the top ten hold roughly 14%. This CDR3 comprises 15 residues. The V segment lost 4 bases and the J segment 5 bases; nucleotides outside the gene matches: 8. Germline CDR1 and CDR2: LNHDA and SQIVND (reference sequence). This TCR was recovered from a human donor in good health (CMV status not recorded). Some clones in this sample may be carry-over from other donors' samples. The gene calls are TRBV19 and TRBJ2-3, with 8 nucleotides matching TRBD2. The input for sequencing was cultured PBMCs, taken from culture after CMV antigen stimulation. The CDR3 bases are TGTGCCAGTAGTAATAGCGGGACTCTAGGAGATACGCAGTATTTT. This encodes CASSNSGTLGDTQYF.